This TCR beta chain is drawn from a study of cytomegalovirus exposure and HLA in healthy donors. Study-level points and caveats: Rarity marked most TCR sequences, yet some public TCRs occurred in many donors. In vitro confirmation showed three CMV-associated chains to be CMV antigen specific.

A remark on this clone: The target antigen is unknown.

Among the roughly 120 subjects of the validation cohort, separate from the roughly 730-subject first cohort, were the donors. TCRdb's table, derived via immunoSEQ multiplex PCR, lists solely in-frame clones and lacks some. The sample has 150,000 to 200,000 clones; 75% to 90% are singletons. CDR1 is SNHLY and CDR2 is FYNNEI in the germline V gene. CDR3 size: 17 residues. V dropped 3 bases and J dropped 0 bases, with 12 bases sitting between them. The material sequenced was PBMCs. The source is a man younger than 30 in good health and CMV-seropositive. The rearrangement joins TRBV2 to TRBJ2-6, with D perhaps matching TRBD1 (5 bases). The CDR3 DNA is TGTGCCAGCAGTGATCGTACAGGCCCCTCTGGGGCCAACGTCCTGACTTTC. Translated: CASSDRTGPSGANVLTF.